One and the same sample provided the 27 T cell receptor beta chains below, sequenced in a study of CD8+CD57+ T cells in acquired aplastic anemia. Sequenced patients had shown CD8+CD57+ cell expansion by flow cytometry. For CDR3 and TCR beta VDJ profiling, genomic DNA was the template used. TCRdb used MiXCR to reprocess the reads, holding one entry per CDR3 protein. The sample has fewer than 200,000 distinct CDR3 sequences, approximately 52% seen once; the top ten hold about 1.7%. What was sequenced was sorted CD4+, CD8+, or CD8+CD57+ T cells (not recorded which) from PBMCs. The source of these receptors is a human donor with aplastic anemia.

In its sample, this clonotype was seen many times. The gene calls are TRBV4-3 and TRBJ2-2; TRBD1 matches 7 bases. CDR3 size: 15 residues. V lost 1 base to trimming and J lost 2 bases; unmatched junction nucleotides: 1. Germline V lookup: CDR1 LGHNA, CDR2 YSLEER. As DNA, the CDR3 is TGCGCCAGCAGCCAAGGACAGGGCAACACCGGGGAGCTGTTTTTT. It translates to CASSQGQGNTGELFF.

This clonotype has a count of ten or more. The chain couples TRBV5-1 to TRBJ1-2; 7 nucleotides align to TRBD1. This CDR3 has 13 residues. In germline, CDR1 is SGHRS, CDR2 YFSETQ. With 3 bases clipped from V and 7 bases from J, the junction kept 6 bases outside the gene matches. The chain's CDR3 is CASSSGQFSGYTF. The CDR3, as DNA: TGCGCCAGCAGCTCGGGACAGTTTAGTGGCTACACCTTC.

The chain links TRBV9 to TRBJ1-1; D call uncertain. V dropped 4 bases and J dropped 3 bases, with 16 bases sitting between them. Germline V gene data show CDR1 as SGDLS and CDR2 as YYNGEE. The CDR3 runs 15 residues. Here the CDR3 DNA reads TGTGCCAGCAGCAATAAGGATTGGGGAGACACTGAAGCTTTCTTT. Encoded protein: CASSNKDWGDTEAFF.

This clonotype has more than one count but fewer than ten. This sequence joins TRBV5-5 and TRBJ2-1; possibly TRBD1 or TRBD2 for D (5 bases each). The germline CDR1 and CDR2 sequences are SGHKS and YYEKEE (reference sequence). V lost 1 base to trimming and J lost 6 bases, with 11 bases between them. The CDR3 consists of 14 residues. The CDR3 DNA is TGTGCCAGCAGCTTGCGAGGGGTTGGCAATGAGCAGTTCTTC. This translates into CASSLRGVGNEQFF.

Regarding this clonotype: With a much larger clone just one base away, this may be a read error. The gene calls are TRBV10-3 and TRBJ2-1; 7 bases line up with TRBD2. J was trimmed by 4 bases and V by 10 bases; bases with no gene match: 13. CDR3 length: 15 residues. Germline assignment: CDR1 ENHRY and CDR2 SYGVKD. Written as DNA, the CDR3 is TGTGCCACTTTTGGGGCTAGCGGTCTATACAATGAGCAGTTCTTC. It encodes CATFGASGLYNEQFF.

CDR3 loop: CASSLEAEVAFF. The CDR3 nucleotides read TGCGCCAGCAGCTTGGAGGCAGAGGTAGCTTTCTTT. V is TRBV5-1 and J is TRBJ1-1; D unclear. The CDR3 loop spans 12 amino acids. Trimming removed 0 bases at V and 10 bases at J, with 10 bases between. Per the germline V gene, CDR1 is SGHRS and CDR2 is YFSETQ.

At least ten counts were recorded for this clonotype. The genes are TRBV2 and TRBJ2-1; D unresolved. Trimming removed 7 bases at V and 7 bases at J, with 14 bases between. CDR1 is SNHLY, CDR2 FYNNEI, per germline. CDR3 length equals 13 residues. This CDR3 is CASTKGMANEQFF. The CDR3 DNA follows: TGTGCCAGCACCAAAGGAATGGCGAATGAGCAGTTCTTC.

This clonotype showed up many times. The gene calls are TRBV9 and TRBJ1-6; D possibly corresponds to TRBD1 (5 bases). V lost 0 bases and J lost 9, with 16 bases in between. The germline V gene has CDR1 SGDLS and CDR2 YYNGEE. The CDR3 consists of 16 residues. The CDR3 nucleotides are TGTGCCAGCAGCGTAGCTGTCGTAAGAGGGGTTTCACCCCTCCACTTT. Encoded protein: CASSVAVVRGVSPLHF.

The chain carries TRBV24-1 and TRBJ1-5; no reliable D call. CDR1 is KGHDR, CDR2 SFDVKD, per germline. V dropped 6 bases and J dropped 8 bases, with 10 bases sitting between them. The CDR3 has 12 amino acids. The DNA for the CDR3 is TGTGCCACCAGTCGAGGAGAAAAGCCCCAGCATTTT. Its translation: CATSRGEKPQHF.

By share, this clonotype counts as medium-sized (0.01 to 0.1%). The chain is built from TRBV20-1 and TRBJ2-7; D gene uncertain. The germline CDR1 and CDR2 sequences are DFQATT and SNEGSKA (reference sequence). CDR3 length equals 12 residues. The germline V and J ends were trimmed by 0 bases and 7 bases, with 10 bases remaining between them. CDR3 sequence: CSARDLAEEQYF. DNA for the CDR3: TGCAGTGCTAGAGATCTTGCGGAAGAGCAGTACTTC.

V gene TRBV5-1 combines with J gene TRBJ2-2; the D gene is possibly TRBD1 (6 bases). Trimming left V 4 bases short and J 1 base short, with 11 bases between. Germline CDR1 SGHRS, CDR2 YFSETQ. The CDR3 covers 15 residues. This chain's CDR3 is CASSTETGNTGELFF. DNA for the CDR3: TGCGCCAGCAGCACAGAGACAGGGAACACCGGGGAGCTGTTTTTT. The full variable domain, rest sourced from reference TRBV5-1 and TRBJ2-2, is KAGVTQTPRYLIKTRGQQVTLSCSPISGHRSVSWYQQTPGQGLQFLFEYFSETQRNKGNFPGRFSGRQFSNSRSEMNVSTLELGDSALYLCASSTETGNTGELFFGEGSRLTVL.

V usage is TRBV27 and J usage is TRBJ2-2; D remains ambiguous. V lost 4 bases and J lost 6, with 12 bases in between. Germline CDR1 reads MNHEY; CDR2 reads SMNVEV (reference sequence). The CDR3 has 14 residues. The CDR3 DNA reads TGTGCCAGCAGTTGGGATGGGTGGGCCGGGGAGCTGTTTTTT. Translated, it gives CASSWDGWAGELFF.

V gene TRBV20-1 combines with J gene TRBJ2-1; D may match TRBD1 or TRBD2 (5 bases each). V lost 6 bases to trimming and J lost 0 bases, with 18 bases between them. This CDR3 spans 16 amino acids. The germline V gene has CDR1 DFQATT and CDR2 SNEGSKA (reference sequence). CDR3 loop: CSAAAQEASSYNEQFF. The CDR3 DNA follows: TGCAGTGCCGCTGCACAGGAGGCTAGCTCCTACAATGAGCAGTTCTTC.

The chain recombines TRBV20-1 with TRBJ2-2, with 16 bases aligning to TRBD2. V shed 4 bases, J shed 3 bases, and the junction held 5 bases outside the gene matches. Per germline, CDR1 DFQATT and CDR2 SNEGSKA (reference sequence). CDR3 size: 17 residues. CDR3 amino acids: CSAKGLAGGKDTGELFF. For the CDR3, the DNA is TGCAGTGCTAAGGGACTAGCGGGAGGGAAGGACACCGGGGAGCTGTTTTTT.

V is TRBV10-3 and J is TRBJ1-1; no definite D call. The V gene's germline CDR1 is ENHRY and CDR2 SYGVKD. V shed 5 bases and J shed 3 bases, with 4 bases lying between them. The CDR3 is 11 amino acids. CDR3 DNA sequence: TGTGCCATCAGTCGTGACACTGAAGCTTTCTTT. This codes for CAISRDTEAFF.

This clonotype was seen ten or more times. This chain connects TRBV19 to TRBJ2-2; tentative D call: TRBD2 (7 bases). The CDR3 totals 14 residues. Germline V gives CDR1 LNHDA, CDR2 SQIVND (reference sequence). With 7 bases removed from V and 4 bases from J, the gap between germline ends came to 13 bases. The CDR3 reads CASTGGVGTGELFF. CDR3 DNA: TGTGCCAGTACGGGGGGCGTAGGCACCGGGGAGCTGTTTTTT.

This sequence joins TRBV7-3 and TRBJ2-7; D call uncertain. V was shortened by 11 bases and J by 3 bases, with 11 bases between the two germline ends. The CDR3 covers 11 residues. Per the germline V gene, CDR1 is SGHTA and CDR2 is FQGTGA. In nucleotides, the CDR3 is TGTGCCTGGAGTATGGGCTACGAGCAGTACTTC. Amino acids: CAWSMGYEQYF.

The sample holds many counts of this clonotype. The chain is built from TRBV10-3 and TRBJ2-7, with unresolved D. Trimming shortened V by 2 bases and J by 2 bases, and 10 bases separated the two germline ends. The CDR3 totals 14 residues. Germline V gives CDR1 ENHRY, CDR2 SYGVKD. CDR3 loop: CAISEGYTTYEQYF. CDR3 nucleotide sequence: TGTGCCATCAGTGAGGGGTACACTACCTACGAGCAGTACTTC.

This clonotype occurred a few times. The chain joins TRBV20-1 to TRBJ2-3, with D maybe TRBD2 (5 bases). V was trimmed by 5 bases and J by 0 bases, leaving 9 bases between them. The CDR3 consists of 13 residues. Germline CDR1 and CDR2: DFQATT and SNEGSKA (reference sequence). The CDR3 DNA reads TGCAGTGCTTTGGGAGATAGCACAGATACGCAGTATTTT. Protein: CSALGDSTDTQYF.

For this clonotype: It may be a read error: a sequence one base away is much more abundant. This chain links TRBV6-1 with TRBJ2-2; no clear D. Germline assignment: CDR1 MNHNS and CDR2 SASEGT. This CDR3 has 15 amino acids. V was trimmed by 5 bases and J by 1 base, leaving 11 bases between them. CDR3: CASSPQDGNTGELFF. The CDR3 DNA follows: TGTGCCAGCAGTCCTCAGGACGGGAACACCGGGGAGCTGTTTTTT.

This clonotype has only a few counts. The V gene is TRBV28, the J gene TRBJ1-6, with 7 bases identical to TRBD1. Germline CDR1 is MDHEN and CDR2 is SYDVKM. V trimming: 6 bases; J trimming: 6 bases; junction bases outside the gene matches: 8. The CDR3 loop spans 15 amino acids. CDR3 in DNA: TGTGCCAGCAGAAGCCCCAGGGGGGCTAATTCACCCCTCCACTTT. It yields the protein CASRSPRGANSPLHF.

V gene TRBV29-1 combines with J gene TRBJ2-1, with unresolved D. V lost 4 bases to trimming and J lost 5 bases, with 6 bases between them. This CDR3 is 11 amino acids long. The germline CDR1 and CDR2 sequences are SQVTM and ANQGSEA. The CDR3 loop is CSVAANNEQFF. Written as DNA, the CDR3 is TGCAGCGTTGCCGCAAACAATGAGCAGTTCTTC.

This rearrangement joins TRBV19 to TRBJ2-1, with 7 bases aligning to TRBD1. The CDR3 has 13 residues. CDR1 is LNHDA, CDR2 SQIVND, per germline (reference sequence). J lost 5 bases, V lost 7 bases, and 5 bases had no gene match. The CDR3 DNA follows: TGTGCCAGTACCACGGGACAGAACAATGAGCAGTTCTTC. Amino acids: CASTTGQNNEQFF.

This clonotype was found many times. The chain joins TRBV2 to TRBJ2-4; D is possibly TRBD1 (6 bases). Germline V gives CDR1 SNHLY, CDR2 FYNNEI. The ends were cut back, 8 bases at V and 0 bases at J, with 17 bases in the middle. The CDR3 totals 16 residues. The CDR3 protein is CASGIAGTRAKNIQYF. As DNA, the CDR3 is TGTGCCAGCGGTATCGCAGGGACAAGAGCCAAAAACATTCAGTACTTC.

At least ten counts were recorded for this clonotype. The chain links TRBV5-6 to TRBJ2-7; the match to TRBD1 covers 8 bases. CDR3 length: 15 residues. Germline V CDR1 and CDR2: SGHDT, YYEEEE. Unmatched junction bases numbered 8, after V lost 2 bases and J lost 4 bases. The CDR3: CASSFRAGGEYEQYF. In nucleotides, the CDR3 is TGTGCCAGCAGCTTTAGGGCAGGGGGCGAGTACGAGCAGTACTTC.

This clonotype has more than one count but fewer than ten. The V and J genes are TRBV10-3 and TRBJ2-1; D is unresolved. Trimming shortened V by 4 bases and J by 8 bases, and 12 bases separated the two germline ends. Germline CDR1 is ENHRY and CDR2 is SYGVKD. CDR3 length equals 13 residues. The CDR3 DNA reads as TGTGCCATCAGTGCCCGCGGCGACGATGAGCAGTTCTTC. It codes for CAISARGDDEQFF.

This clonotype was counted ten times or more. The V gene is TRBV5-1, the J gene TRBJ2-5; D is possibly TRBD1 or TRBD2 (5 bases each). The germline gives CDR1 SGHRS, CDR2 YFSETQ. V was shortened by 7 bases and J by 5 bases, with 12 bases between the two germline ends. The CDR3 loop spans 12 amino acids. The CDR3: CASGTEGETQYF. For the CDR3, the DNA is TGCGCCAGCGGGACCGAGGGGGAGACCCAGTACTTC.